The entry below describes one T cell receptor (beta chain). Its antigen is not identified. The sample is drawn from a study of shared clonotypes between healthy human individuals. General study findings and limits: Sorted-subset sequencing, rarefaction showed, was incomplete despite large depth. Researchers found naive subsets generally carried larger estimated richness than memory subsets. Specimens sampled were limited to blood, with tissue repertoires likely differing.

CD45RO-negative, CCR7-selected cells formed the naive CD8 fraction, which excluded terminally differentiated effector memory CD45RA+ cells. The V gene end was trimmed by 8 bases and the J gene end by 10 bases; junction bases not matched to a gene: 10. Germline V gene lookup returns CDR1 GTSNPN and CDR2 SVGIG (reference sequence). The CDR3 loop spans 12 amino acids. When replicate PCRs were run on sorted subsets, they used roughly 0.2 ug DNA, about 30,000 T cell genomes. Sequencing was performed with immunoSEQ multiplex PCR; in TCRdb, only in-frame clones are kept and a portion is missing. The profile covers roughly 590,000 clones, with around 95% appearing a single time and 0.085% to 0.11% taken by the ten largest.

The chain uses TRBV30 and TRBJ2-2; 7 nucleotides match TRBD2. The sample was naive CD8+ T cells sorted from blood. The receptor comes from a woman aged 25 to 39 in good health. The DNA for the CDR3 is TGTGCCGGTTGGGGGGGTGTTTTGGAGCTGTTTTTT. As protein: CAGWGGVLELFF.